Given below is one T cell receptor beta chain in context. Its cognate antigen is unknown. This specimen comes from a study of cytomegalovirus exposure and HLA in healthy donors. Overall study: A prior analysis found roughly 100 million unique TCR beta sequences from around 180 million T cells. Researchers found that approximately 77% of almost 400 genotyped donors fell within the Caucasian-associated ancestry cluster.

Study conclusions and caveats: The study flagged about 150 TCR beta chains as cytomegalovirus-associated.

The CDR3 runs to 11 residues. V lost 5 bases, J lost 2 bases, and 6 bases lay in between. In germline, CDR1 is DFQATT, CDR2 SNEGSKA (reference sequence). Vbeta (60) and Jbeta (13) primers were used in the PCR. TCRdb's table, derived via immunoSEQ multiplex PCR, lists solely in-frame clones and lacks some. The repertoire consists of about 190,000 clones, with 79% occurring once and the leading ten covering roughly 1.6%. This sequence joins TRBV20-1 and TRBJ2-5; D remains unclear. The material sequenced was PBMCs. The sequence was collected from a woman under 30 in good health and CMV-seronegative. The CDR3 region has the DNA TGCAGTGCTCTAGTACAAGAGACCCAGTACTTC. It translates to CSALVQETQYF.